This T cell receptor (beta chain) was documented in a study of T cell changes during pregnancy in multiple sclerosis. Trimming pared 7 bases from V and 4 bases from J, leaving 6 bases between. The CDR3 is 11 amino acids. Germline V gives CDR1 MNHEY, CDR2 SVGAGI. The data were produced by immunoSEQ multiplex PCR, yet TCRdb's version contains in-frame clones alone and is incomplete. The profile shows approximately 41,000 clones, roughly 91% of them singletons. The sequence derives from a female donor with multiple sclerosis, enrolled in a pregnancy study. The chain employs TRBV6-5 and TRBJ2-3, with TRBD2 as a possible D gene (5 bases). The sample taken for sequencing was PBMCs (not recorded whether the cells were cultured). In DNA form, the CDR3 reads TGTGCCAGCAAGGAGGCAGATACGCAGTATTTT. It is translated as CASKEADTQYF.